This TCR beta chain was captured by sequencing in a study of response to subunit inactivated influenza vaccine. MiXCR, applied by TCRdb to the RT-PCR reads, yields one record per CDR3 protein. The sample includes 610,000 or so distinct CDR3 sequences, about 15% of them seen just once. General study findings and limits: The authors suggested that every seasonal influenza vaccination recruits few new T cells.

This clonotype was observed a few times. Its target is unknown. The sample consisted of PBMCs from blood, taken 11 to 12 days after vaccination. This TCR was sampled from a man aged 50 to 60 who received an inactivated influenza vaccine.

CDR3 residues: CASSQSFRRGAHGANVLTF. The CDR3 coding sequence is TGTGCCAGCAGCCAGAGTTTTCGCCGGGGGGCCCATGGGGCCAACGTCCTGACTTTC. The genes are TRBV3-1 and TRBJ2-6, with TRBD2 as a possible D gene (7 bases). Germline CDR1 and CDR2: LGHDT and YNNKEL (reference sequence). The CDR3 covers 19 residues. Trimming left V 3 bases short and J 3 bases short, with 21 bases between.